The source of this T cell receptor beta chain is a study of T-cell memory formation after mild COVID-19. Background on the study: In these data, TCR clusters were largely donor specific.

5'RACE with constant-segment primers yielded barcoded, UMI-tagged TCR alpha and TCR beta cDNA libraries. TCRdb processed the 5' RACE reads anew with MiXCR; each CDR3 protein has one entry. The table shows 500,000 to 550,000 distinct CDR3 sequences, with roughly 22% occurring only once. With V trimmed by 4 bases and J by 0 bases, 7 bases remained unmatched. Germline V gene data show CDR1 as LGHDT and CDR2 as YNNKEL (reference sequence). This CDR3 contains 16 residues. Sequencing used PBMCs or a T cell subset sorted from them (not recorded which). The V gene is TRBV3-1, the J gene TRBJ2-7; 9 nucleotides match TRBD2. This TCR derives from an adult woman who had mild COVID-19 (a few samples of this study predate the infection). Cell type and time point are not known. The CDR3 nucleotides read TGTGCCAGCAGCCGAAGACTAGCGGCTAGCTCCTACGAGCAGTACTTC. Amino acid sequence: CASSRRLAASSYEQYF.